The next 18 T cell receptor beta chains were all read from a single sample in a study of T cells in Graves' hyperthyroidism and ophthalmopathy. Amplification of TCR beta CDR3 regions used RNA as the template. The HTBI primer set served for first-round RT-PCR of the TCR CDR3. TCRdb reprocessed the multiplex PCR reads with MiXCR, giving one entry per CDR3 protein. The sample lists about 250,000 distinct CDR3 sequences; 24% were seen once. The sample was blood. Every receptor here comes from a woman in her forties with Graves' ophthalmopathy.

This clonotype came up many times. V usage is TRBV29-1 and J usage is TRBJ1-1; D is ambiguous. Germline CDR1 SQVTM, CDR2 ANQGSEA. This CDR3 has 14 residues. V was cut by 3 bases and J by 0 bases, with 11 bases left in between. This chain's CDR3 is CSVDMAPMNTEAFF. DNA for the CDR3: TGCAGCGTTGACATGGCGCCGATGAACACTGAAGCTTTCTTT.

The V gene is TRBV6-1, the J gene TRBJ1-1; D is uncertain. The V gene's germline CDR1 is MNHNS and CDR2 SASEGT. CDR3 size: 15 residues. The V end was cut by 5 bases, the J end by 1 base, with 14 bases between. This chain's CDR3 is CASSRPGNQNTEAFF. The CDR3 DNA follows: TGTGCCAGCAGTAGACCGGGCAACCAGAACACTGAAGCTTTCTTT.

There are many counts of this clonotype. The genes are TRBV27 and TRBJ1-1; D may be TRBD1 (6 bases). The CDR3 runs 16 residues. Between the trimmed V and J ends, which lost 0 bases and 5 bases, there was a span of 16 bases. Germline V gene lookup returns CDR1 MNHEY and CDR2 SMNVEV (reference sequence). The CDR3 spells CASSLSLTGGGTEAFF. DNA of the CDR3: TGTGCCAGCAGTTTATCCCTGACAGGAGGCGGAACTGAAGCTTTCTTT.

This clonotype was detected ten times or more. The genes are TRBV28 and TRBJ1-5, with D uncertain. Germline V lookup: CDR1 MDHEN, CDR2 SYDVKM. There are 16 residues in the CDR3. V lost 1 base, J lost 2 bases, and 12 bases lay in between. The CDR3 protein is CASSLSGFGGNQPQHF. The CDR3 DNA is TGTGCCAGCAGTTTATCGGGGTTCGGTGGCAATCAGCCCCAGCATTTT. The entire variable domain, with the rest obtained from reference TRBV28 and TRBJ1-5, is as follows: DVKVTQSSRYLVKRTGEKVFLECVQDMDHENMFWYRQDPGLGLRLIYFSYDVKMKEKGDIPEGYSVSREKKERFSLILESASTNQTSMYLCASSLSGFGGNQPQHFGDGTRLSIL.

This clonotype was observed many times. The V call is TRBV20-1, the J call TRBJ2-5, with TRBD2 matching over 12 bases. This CDR3 has 16 residues. Germline assignment: CDR1 DFQATT and CDR2 SNEGSKA (reference sequence). The junction had 8 bases not matched to a gene; V was cut back by 6 bases and J by 0 bases. CDR3 in DNA: TGCAGTGCCACTGGCGCTAGCGGGAGGGACCAAGAGACCCAGTACTTC. Encoded protein: CSATGASGRDQETQYF.

The V and J genes are TRBV6-5 and TRBJ1-2, with 12 bases fitting TRBD1. CDR1 and CDR2 (germline): MNHEY, SVGAGI. This CDR3 is 16 amino acids long. J gave up 5 bases and V 5 bases, and 9 bases lay outside the gene matches. Here the CDR3 reads CASSIRGTGGRYGYTF. CDR3 DNA sequence: TGTGCCAGCAGTATACGGGGGACAGGGGGCAGATATGGCTACACCTTC.

Notes on this clonotype: The junction does not match germline at one end; this may be a read error. The chain has TRBV29-1 and TRBJ2-7; D remains ambiguous. There are 13 residues in the CDR3. Germline CDR1 SQVTM, CDR2 ANQGSEA. DNA of the CDR3: TGCAGCTTTGAAGTGGGCTCCGCCTACGAGCAGTACTTC. It yields the protein CSFEVGSAYEQYF.

V gene TRBV7-2 combines with J gene TRBJ1-2; D call uncertain. CDR3 length equals 14 residues. Per the germline V gene, CDR1 is SGHTA and CDR2 is FQGNSA. The ends were cut back, 3 bases at V and 0 bases at J, with 8 bases in the middle. The CDR3 sequence: CASSFSYSNYGYTF. CDR3 bases: TGTGCCAGCAGCTTCAGTTACTCTAACTATGGCTACACCTTC. The variable domain in full, completed from reference TRBV7-2 and TRBJ1-2, reads GAGVSQSPSNKVTEKGKDVELRCDPISGHTALYWYRQSLGQGLEFLIYFQGNSAPDKSGLPSDRFSAERTGGSVSTLTIQRTQQEDSAVYLCASSFSYSNYGYTFGSGTRLTVV.

This clonotype was seen a few times. The CDR3 coding sequence is TGTGCCAGCAGCCCCCAGTCGGCAGCGGGAGCCTACGAGCAGTACTTC. Translating it yields CASSPQSAAGAYEQYF. The chain couples TRBV11-1 to TRBJ2-7; TRBD2 matches 8 bases. V shed 5 bases and J 2 bases; nucleotides not matched to a gene: 11. The germline gives CDR1 SGHAT, CDR2 FQDESV (reference sequence). The CDR3 runs to 16 residues.

This clonotype was counted many times. This sequence joins TRBV20-1 and TRBJ2-7, with D possibly called TRBD1 or TRBD2 (5 bases each). The V end was cut by 0 bases, the J end by 5 bases, with 14 bases between. The CDR3 has 14 amino acids. The germline gives CDR1 DFQATT, CDR2 SNEGSKA (reference sequence). CDR3 loop: CSAREPGDDHEQYF. CDR3 coding DNA: TGCAGTGCTAGAGAGCCCGGGGACGATCACGAGCAGTACTTC.

This clonotype has a count of ten or more. The V call is TRBV30, the J call TRBJ2-1; weak D call: TRBD2 (5 bases). Germline CDR1 reads GTSNPN; CDR2 reads SVGIG (reference sequence). V lost 4 bases, J lost 5 bases, and 15 bases lay in between. This CDR3 is 14 amino acids long. CDR3 protein: CAWMLWGDNNEQFF. For the CDR3, the DNA is TGTGCCTGGATGTTGTGGGGAGATAACAATGAGCAGTTCTTC.

The chain is built from TRBV6-2 or TRBV6-3 and TRBJ1-1, with D perhaps matching TRBD1 (6 bases). This CDR3 has 16 residues. Trimming cost V 8 bases and J 5 bases, with 24 bases left between them. CDR1 is MNHEY and CDR2 is SVGEGT in the germline V gene. The CDR3 loop reads CASHGRRTGRVTEAFF. In nucleotides, the CDR3 is TGTGCCAGCCACGGACGACGAACAGGGAGAGTTACTGAAGCTTTCTTT.

About this clonotype: An end of the junction differs from the germline gene, which may be a read error. The V and J genes are TRBV12-3 or TRBV12-4 and TRBJ1-2; no firm D call. The CDR3 sequence is 16 residues long. The CDR3 DNA follows: TGTGCCAGCAGGGCTCCTGAGATGATGCTCGGTTATGGCTACATCTTC. It translates to CASRAPEMMLGYGYIF.

Ten or more counts support this clonotype. V and J are TRBV28 and TRBJ2-7; D might be TRBD2 (6 bases). V gave up 8 bases and J gave up 3 bases, with 14 bases separating them. The CDR3 extends over 13 amino acids. Germline loops: CDR1 MDHEN, CDR2 SYDVKM. The CDR3 is CASSSGYIYEQYF. CDR3 DNA: TGTGCCAGCTCGAGCGGGTACATCTACGAGCAGTACTTC.

This clonotype was detected ten times or more. The chain joins TRBV2 to TRBJ2-5; D remains ambiguous. Deletions cut 2 bases from V and 4 bases from J, with 11 bases between. The CDR3 contains 14 residues. Germline V gives CDR1 SNHLY, CDR2 FYNNEI. CDR3 residues: CASSEWVASETQYF. As DNA, the CDR3 is TGTGCCAGCAGTGAATGGGTAGCATCAGAGACCCAGTACTTC.

Only a few counts were recorded for this clonotype. With a much larger clone just one base away, this may be a read error. This chain links TRBV28 with TRBJ2-5; perhaps TRBD2 as D (5 bases). This CDR3 is 13 amino acids long. V was pared by 4 bases and J by 5 bases, with 11 bases between. Germline lookup yields CDR1 MDHEN and CDR2 SYDVKM. CDR3 bases: TGTGCCAGCAGTTACGATAGCGATGAGACCCAGTACTTC. This encodes CASSYDSDETQYF.

This clonotype was recorded at least ten times. The chain employs TRBV19 and TRBJ2-7, with unresolved D. The CDR3 totals 16 residues. Deletions cut 4 bases from V and 0 bases from J, with 16 bases between. Germline loops: CDR1 LNHDA, CDR2 SQIVND (reference sequence). CDR3 in amino acids: CASSTTHDASSYEQYF. In DNA form, the CDR3 reads TGTGCCAGTAGTACCACTCACGACGCTAGCTCCTACGAGCAGTACTTC.

This clonotype was observed many times. CDR3 sequence (DNA): TGTGCCAGCAGTTTGATCGGCTACGAGCAGTACTTC. It encodes CASSLIGYEQYF. V is TRBV28 and J is TRBJ2-7; D uncertain. This CDR3 is built from 12 residues. The ends were cut back, 3 bases at V and 3 bases at J, with 6 bases in the middle. The germline V gene has CDR1 MDHEN and CDR2 SYDVKM. Full variable domain (rest looked up from reference TRBV28 and TRBJ2-7): DVKVTQSSRYLVKRTGEKVFLECVQDMDHENMFWYRQDPGLGLRLIYFSYDVKMKEKGDIPEGYSVSREKKERFSLILESASTNQTSMYLCASSLIGYEQYFGPGTRLTVT.